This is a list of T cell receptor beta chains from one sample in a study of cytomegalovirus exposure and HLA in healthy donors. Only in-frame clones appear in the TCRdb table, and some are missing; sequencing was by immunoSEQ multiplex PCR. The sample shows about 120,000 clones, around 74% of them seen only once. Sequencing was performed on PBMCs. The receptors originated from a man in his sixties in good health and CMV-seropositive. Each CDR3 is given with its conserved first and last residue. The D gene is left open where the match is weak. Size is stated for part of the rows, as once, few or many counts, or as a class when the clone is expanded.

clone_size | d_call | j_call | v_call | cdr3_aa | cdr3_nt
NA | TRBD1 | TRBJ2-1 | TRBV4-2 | CASSQDWDRVNEQFF | TGTGCCAGCAGCCAAGATTGGGACAGGGTCAATGAGCAGTTCTTC
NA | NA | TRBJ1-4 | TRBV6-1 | CASSLLGAPEKLFF | TGTGCCAGCAGTCTGTTGGGGGCGCCTGAAAAACTGTTTTTT
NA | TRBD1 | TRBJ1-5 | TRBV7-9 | CASSAPGTGGSWNQPQHF | TGTGCCAGCAGCGCCCCCGGGACAGGGGGTTCGTGGAATCAGCCCCAGCATTTT
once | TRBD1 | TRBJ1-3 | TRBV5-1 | CASSPQGANTIYF | TGCGCCAGCAGCCCCCAGGGGGCCAACACCATATATTTT
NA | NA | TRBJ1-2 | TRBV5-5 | CASSLTEYGYTF | TGTGCCAGCAGCTTGACAGAGTATGGCTACACCTTC
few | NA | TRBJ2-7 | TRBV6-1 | CASSEVAGSYEQYF | TGTGCCAGCAGTGAAGTTGCAGGATCCTACGAGCAGTACTTC
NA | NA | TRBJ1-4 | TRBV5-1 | CASSTGHFNEKLFF | TGCGCCAGCAGCACCGGACACTTTAATGAAAAACTGTTTTTT
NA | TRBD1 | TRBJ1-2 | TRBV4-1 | CASSHLTGAIDGYTF | TGCGCCAGCAGCCACCTTACAGGGGCCATAGATGGCTACACCTTC
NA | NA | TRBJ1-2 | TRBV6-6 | CASTPGWGGYGYTF | TGTGCCAGCACCCCCGGGTGGGGGGGCTATGGCTACACCTTC
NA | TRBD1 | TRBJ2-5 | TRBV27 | CASKTQGWLETQYF | TGTGCCAGCAAAACACAGGGGTGGTTAGAGACCCAGTACTTC
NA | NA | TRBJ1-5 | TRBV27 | CASSFGVGNQPQHF | TGTGCCAGCAGTTTTGGTGTCGGGAATCAGCCCCAGCATTTT
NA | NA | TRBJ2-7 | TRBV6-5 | CASSRSTGPYEQYF | TGTGCCAGCAGCCGGTCGACAGGACCCTACGAGCAGTACTTC
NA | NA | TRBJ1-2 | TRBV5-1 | CASSLAGRVDYGYTF | TGCGCCAGCAGCTTGGCGGGCAGGGTCGACTATGGCTACACCTTC
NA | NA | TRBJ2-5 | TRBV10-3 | CAISESARGETQYF | TGTGCCATCAGTGAGTCTGCCCGCGGGGAGACCCAGTACTTC
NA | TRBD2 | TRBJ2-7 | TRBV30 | CAWSTGTSGTRRYF | TGTGCCTGGAGTACCGGGACTAGCGGGACCAGGAGGTACTTC
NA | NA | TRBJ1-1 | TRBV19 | CASNDGPGKAFF | TGTGCCAGTAACGACGGTCCCGGGAAAGCTTTCTTT
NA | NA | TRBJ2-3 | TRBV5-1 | CASSLSPDRSGTDTQYF | TGCGCCAGCAGCTTGTCCCCAGACCGCTCGGGGACAGATACGCAGTATTTT
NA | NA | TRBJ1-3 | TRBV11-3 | CASSQQGPETGNTIYF | TGTGCCAGCAGCCAGCAGGGTCCTGAAACTGGAAACACCATATATTTT
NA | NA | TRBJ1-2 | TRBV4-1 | CASSQSMDRANYGYTF | TGCGCCAGCAGCCAATCGATGGACAGAGCTAACTATGGCTACACCTTC
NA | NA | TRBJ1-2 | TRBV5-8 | CASSWGGGLTF | TGTGCCAGCAGCTGGGGTGGAGGGCTAACCTTC
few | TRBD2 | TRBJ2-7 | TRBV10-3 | CAISESVAGGSYEQYF | TGTGCCATCAGTGAGTCGGTAGCGGGAGGGTCCTACGAGCAGTACTTC
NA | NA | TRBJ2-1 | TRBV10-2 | CASSERESSYNEQFF | TGCGCCAGCAGTGAGCGGGAGAGCTCCTACAATGAGCAGTTCTTC
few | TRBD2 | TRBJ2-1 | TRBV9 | CASSVGLAGYPNEQFF | TGTGCCAGCAGCGTAGGACTAGCGGGGTACCCGAATGAGCAGTTCTTC
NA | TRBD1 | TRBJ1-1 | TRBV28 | CASSSTGGRLMNTEAFF | TGTGCCAGCAGTAGCACAGGGGGGCGCCTTATGAACACTGAAGCTTTCTTT
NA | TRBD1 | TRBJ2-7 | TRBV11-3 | CASSRGQGYTEQYF | TGTGCCAGCAGCCGGGGACAGGGTTACACCGAGCAGTACTTC
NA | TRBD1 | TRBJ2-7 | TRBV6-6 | CASTSTGTGIYEQYF | TGTGCCAGCACTTCGACAGGGACAGGGATCTACGAGCAGTACTTC
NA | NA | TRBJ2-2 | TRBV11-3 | CASSTEGQVRGTGELFF | TGTGCCAGCAGCACCGAAGGTCAAGTTCGGGGCACCGGGGAGCTGTTTTTT
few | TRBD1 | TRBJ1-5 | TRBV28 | CASSVRTGVQAQHF | TGTGCCAGCAGTGTAAGGACAGGGGTACAGGCCCAGCATTTT
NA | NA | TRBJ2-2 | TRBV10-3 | CAISERQGSGTGELFF | TGTGCCATCAGTGAGCGGCAGGGGTCGGGGACCGGGGAGCTGTTTTTT
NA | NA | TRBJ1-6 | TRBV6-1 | CASSEQVLNSPLHF | TGTGCCAGCAGTGAACAGGTTTTGAATTCACCCCTCCACTTT
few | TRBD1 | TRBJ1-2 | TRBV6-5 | CASRTGPNYGYTF | TGTGCCAGCAGGACAGGGCCGAACTATGGCTACACCTTC
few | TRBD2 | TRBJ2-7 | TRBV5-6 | CASSLASGGASYEQYF | TGTGCCAGCAGCTTGGCTAGCGGGGGGGCGTCCTACGAGCAGTACTTC
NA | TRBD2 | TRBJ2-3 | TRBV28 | CASSLRRTSGRGGTDTQYF | TGTGCCAGCAGTTTACGGCGGACTAGCGGGAGAGGAGGAACAGATACGCAGTATTTT
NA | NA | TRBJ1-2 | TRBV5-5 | CASSLGGTSDYGYTF | TGTGCCAGCAGCTTGGGGGGCACCTCGGACTATGGCTACACCTTC
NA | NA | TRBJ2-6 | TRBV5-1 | CASSLIVSGANVLTF | TGCGCCAGCAGCTTAATAGTGTCTGGGGCCAACGTCCTGACTTTC
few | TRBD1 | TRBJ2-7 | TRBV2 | CASIGGREAYEQYF | TGTGCCAGCATAGGGGGCAGGGAAGCCTACGAGCAGTACTTC
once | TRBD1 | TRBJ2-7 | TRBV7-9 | CASSPWTGASYEQYF | TGTGCCAGCAGCCCCTGGACAGGGGCTTCCTACGAGCAGTACTTC
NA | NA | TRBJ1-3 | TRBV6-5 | CASSYDWVPPGNTIYF | TGTGCCAGCAGTTACGACTGGGTTCCCCCTGGAAACACCATATATTTT
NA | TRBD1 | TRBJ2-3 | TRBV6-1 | CASSTSGGNTQYF | TGTGCCAGCAGTACCTCAGGGGGCAATACGCAGTATTTT
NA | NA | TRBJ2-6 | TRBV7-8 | CASSWRGSGAGANVLTF | TGTGCCAGCAGCTGGCGGGGCTCGGGGGCTGGGGCCAACGTCCTGACTTTC
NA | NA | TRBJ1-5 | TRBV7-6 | CASSLFPEPSNQPQHF | TGTGCCAGCAGCTTATTTCCGGAGCCTAGCAATCAGCCCCAGCATTTT
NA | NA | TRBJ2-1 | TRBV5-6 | CASSLGLQNALHEQFF | TGTGCCAGCAGCTTGGGCCTTCAAAACGCGCTCCATGAGCAGTTCTTC
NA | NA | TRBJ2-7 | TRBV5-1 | CASSSQGLTYEQYF | TGCGCCAGCAGCTCCCAGGGGTTAACCTACGAGCAGTACTTC
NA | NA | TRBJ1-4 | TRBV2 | CASSTIPGLGEKLFF | TGTGCCAGCAGCACCATACCGGGTCTTGGGGAAAAACTGTTTTTT
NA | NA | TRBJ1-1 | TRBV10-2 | CASSARTENTEAFF | TGCGCCAGCAGTGCCAGGACAGAAAACACTGAAGCTTTCTTT
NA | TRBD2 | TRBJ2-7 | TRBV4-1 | CASSQQKSGRASNYEQYF | TGCGCCAGCAGCCAACAGAAGAGCGGGAGGGCCAGTAACTACGAGCAGTACTTC